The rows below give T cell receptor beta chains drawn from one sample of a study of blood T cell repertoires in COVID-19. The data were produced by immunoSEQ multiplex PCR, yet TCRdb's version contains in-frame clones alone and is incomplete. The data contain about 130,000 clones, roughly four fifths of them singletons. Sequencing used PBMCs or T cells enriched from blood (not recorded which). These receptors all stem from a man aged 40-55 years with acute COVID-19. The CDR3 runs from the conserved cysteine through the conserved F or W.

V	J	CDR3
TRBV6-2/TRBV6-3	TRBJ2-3	CASSSGTSTDTQYF
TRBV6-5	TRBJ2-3	CASNPSGTSTDTQYF
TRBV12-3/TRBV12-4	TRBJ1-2	CASSGNWDGYTF
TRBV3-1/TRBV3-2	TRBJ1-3	CASSYGDGGSGNTIYF
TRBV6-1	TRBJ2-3	CASSEQGSTDTQYF
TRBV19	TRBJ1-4	CASSAYDLQEEKLFF
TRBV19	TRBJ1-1	CASSSHGLGTEAFF
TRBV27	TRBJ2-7	CASSPTSGYEQYF
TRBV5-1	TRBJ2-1	CASSFDYAYNEQFF
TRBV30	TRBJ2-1	CAWSVSAAGNEQFF
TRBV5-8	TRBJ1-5	CASSLFLGRHPSNQPQHF
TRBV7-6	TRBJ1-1	CASSSLIDTEAFF
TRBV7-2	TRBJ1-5	CASSLAGRGYQPQHF
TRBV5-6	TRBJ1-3	CASSPRDRIGNTIYF
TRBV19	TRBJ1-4	CASLGTGQTNEKLFF
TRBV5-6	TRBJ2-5	CASSLGGRPHF